Here is one T cell receptor beta chain with its context. Antigen unknown. Trimming took off 5 bases at V and 0 bases at J, with 20 bases between the two ends. Germline lookup yields CDR1 MNHEY and CDR2 SVGAGI. The CDR3 loop spans 19 amino acids. TCRdb itself ran the reads through MiXCR, one entry per CDR3 protein. Seen here are about 920,000 distinct CDR3 sequences, under 40% observed once, and the top ten hold about an eighth. The sample originates from a study of T cell repertoires in cytomegalovirus infection. In the study overall: The authors used CMV epitopes that were HLA-C-restricted (recently identified) and HLA-B-restricted (well studied). It was the public TCR beta signatures that indicated both CMV infection and matching HLA type.

The chain carries TRBV6-5 and TRBJ1-6; D call uncertain. The starting material was cultured CD8+ T cells from PBMCs, obtained from culture after CMV antigen stimulation. The sequence came from a human donor in good health (CMV status not recorded). Some clones in this sample may be carry-over from other donors' samples. The CDR3 region has the DNA TGTGCCAGCAGTCTTATAGGACGTCCACTCCCCTCCTATAATTCACCCCTCCACTTT. This codes for CASSLIGRPLPSYNSPLHF.